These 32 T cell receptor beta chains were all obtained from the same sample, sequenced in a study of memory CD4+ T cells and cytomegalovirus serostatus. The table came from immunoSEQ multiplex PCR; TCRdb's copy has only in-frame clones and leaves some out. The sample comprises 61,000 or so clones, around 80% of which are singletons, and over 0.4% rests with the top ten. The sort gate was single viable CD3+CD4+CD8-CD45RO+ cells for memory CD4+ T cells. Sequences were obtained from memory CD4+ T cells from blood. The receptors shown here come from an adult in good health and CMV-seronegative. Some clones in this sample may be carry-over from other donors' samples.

The CDR3 loop is CAWYDPGRTDTQYF. In DNA form, the CDR3 reads TGTGCCTGGTATGACCCGGGGCGGACAGATACGCAGTATTTT. V is TRBV30 and J is TRBJ2-3, with D perhaps given as TRBD1 or TRBD2 (5 bases each). The CDR3 runs 14 residues. Trimming removed 5 bases from V and 3 bases from J, with 15 bases in between. Germline V gene lookup returns CDR1 GTSNPN and CDR2 SVGIG (reference sequence).

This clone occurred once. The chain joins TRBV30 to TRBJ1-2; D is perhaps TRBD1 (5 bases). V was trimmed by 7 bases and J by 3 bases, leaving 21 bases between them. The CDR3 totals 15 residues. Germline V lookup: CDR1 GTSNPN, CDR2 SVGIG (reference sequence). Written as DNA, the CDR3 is TGTGCCTACTACCACCACCGACAGCTACACTATGGCTACACCTTC. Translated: CAYYHHRQLHYGYTF.

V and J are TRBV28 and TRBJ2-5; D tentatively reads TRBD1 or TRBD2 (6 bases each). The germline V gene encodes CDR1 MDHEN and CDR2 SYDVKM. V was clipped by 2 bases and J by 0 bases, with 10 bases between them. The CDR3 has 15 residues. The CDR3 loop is CASSLGGTYQETQYF. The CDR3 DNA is TGTGCCAGCAGTTTAGGGGGGACATACCAAGAGACCCAGTACTTC.

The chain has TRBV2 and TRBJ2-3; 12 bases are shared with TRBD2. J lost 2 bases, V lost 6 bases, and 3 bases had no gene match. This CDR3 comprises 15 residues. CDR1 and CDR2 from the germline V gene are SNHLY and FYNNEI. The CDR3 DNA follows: TGTGCCAGCAGGAGACTAGCGGGGGACACAGATACGCAGTATTTT. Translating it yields CASRRLAGDTDTQYF.

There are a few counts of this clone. In nucleotides, the CDR3 is TGTGCCAGCAGCTCCGGGACTAGCGGGGACTACAATGAGCAGTTCTTC. Its protein product is CASSSGTSGDYNEQFF. The chain joins TRBV7-2 to TRBJ2-1; 13 bases match TRBD2. The CDR3 extends over 16 amino acids. The trim removed 4 bases at V and 3 bases at J, leaving 3 bases unmatched. Per the germline V gene, CDR1 is SGHTA and CDR2 is FQGNSA.

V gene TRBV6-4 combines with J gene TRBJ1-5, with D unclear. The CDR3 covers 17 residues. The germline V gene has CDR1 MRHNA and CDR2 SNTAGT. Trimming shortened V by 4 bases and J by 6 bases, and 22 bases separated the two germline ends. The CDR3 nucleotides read TGTGCCAGCAGTGTCCGTCGATCCGGACCCGGAGGTCAGCCCCAGCATTTT. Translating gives CASSVRRSGPGGQPQHF.

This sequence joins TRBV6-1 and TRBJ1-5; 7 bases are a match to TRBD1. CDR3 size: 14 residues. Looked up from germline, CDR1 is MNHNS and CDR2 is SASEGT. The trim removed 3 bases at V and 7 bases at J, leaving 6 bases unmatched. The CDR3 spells CASSDSGGGQPQHF. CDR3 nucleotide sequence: TGTGCCAGCAGTGATTCAGGGGGGGGGCAGCCCCAGCATTTT.

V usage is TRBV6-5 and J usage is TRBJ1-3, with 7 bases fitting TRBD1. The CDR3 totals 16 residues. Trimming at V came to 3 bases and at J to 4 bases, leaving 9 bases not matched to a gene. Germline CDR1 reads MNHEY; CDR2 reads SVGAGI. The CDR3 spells CASSYQQQTGGNTIYF. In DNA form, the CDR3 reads TGTGCCAGCAGTTATCAACAACAGACAGGGGGAAACACCATATATTTT.

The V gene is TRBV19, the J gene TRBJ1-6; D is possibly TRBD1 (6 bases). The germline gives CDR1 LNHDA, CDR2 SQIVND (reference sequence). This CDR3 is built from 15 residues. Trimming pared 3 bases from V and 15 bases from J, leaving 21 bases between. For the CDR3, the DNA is TGTGCCAGTAGTATTGAATTAGGTGGGGGCGCGGGCCTCCACTTT. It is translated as CASSIELGGGAGLHF.

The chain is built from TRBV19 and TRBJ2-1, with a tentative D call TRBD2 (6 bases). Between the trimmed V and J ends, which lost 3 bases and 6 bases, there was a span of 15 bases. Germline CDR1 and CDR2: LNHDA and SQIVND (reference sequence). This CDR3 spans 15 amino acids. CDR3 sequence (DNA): TGTGCCAGTAGTATGGTGGGCGGGGCTTTCAATGAGCAGTTCTTC. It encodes CASSMVGGAFNEQFF.

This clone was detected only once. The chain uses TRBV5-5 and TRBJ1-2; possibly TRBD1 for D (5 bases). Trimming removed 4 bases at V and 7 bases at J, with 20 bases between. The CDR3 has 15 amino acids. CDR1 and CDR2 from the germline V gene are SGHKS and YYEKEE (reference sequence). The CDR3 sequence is CASSLGTVGGAGYTF. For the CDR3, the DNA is TGTGCCAGCAGCCTGGGGACGGTGGGAGGAGCTGGCTACACCTTC. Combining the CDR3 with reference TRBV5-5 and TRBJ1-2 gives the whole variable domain DAGVTQSPTHLIKTRGQQVTLRCSPISGHKSVSWYQQVLGQGPQFIFQYYEKEERGRGNFPDRFSARQFPNYSSELNVNALLLGDSALYLCASSLGTVGGAGYTFGSGTRLTVV.

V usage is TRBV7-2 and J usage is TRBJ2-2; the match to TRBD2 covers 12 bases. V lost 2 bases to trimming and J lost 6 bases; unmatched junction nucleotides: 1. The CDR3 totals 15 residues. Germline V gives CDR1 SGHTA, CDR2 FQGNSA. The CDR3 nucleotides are TGTGCCAGCAGCTTACTAGCGGGGGGGCCCGGGGAGCTGTTTTTT. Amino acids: CASSLLAGGPGELFF.

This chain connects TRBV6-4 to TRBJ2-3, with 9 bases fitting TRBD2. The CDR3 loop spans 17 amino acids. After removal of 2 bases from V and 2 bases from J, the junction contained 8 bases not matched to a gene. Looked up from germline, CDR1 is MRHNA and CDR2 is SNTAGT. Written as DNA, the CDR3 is TGTGCCAGCAGTGACATCCCGATAGCGGGAGTCACAGATACGCAGTATTTT. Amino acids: CASSDIPIAGVTDTQYF.

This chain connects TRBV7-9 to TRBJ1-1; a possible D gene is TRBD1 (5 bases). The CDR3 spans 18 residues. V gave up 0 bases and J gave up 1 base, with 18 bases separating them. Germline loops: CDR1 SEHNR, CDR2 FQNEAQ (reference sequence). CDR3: CASSLARSGGIRNTEAFF. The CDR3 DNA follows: TGTGCCAGCAGCTTAGCCCGTAGTGGGGGGATTAGGAACACTGAAGCTTTCTTT.

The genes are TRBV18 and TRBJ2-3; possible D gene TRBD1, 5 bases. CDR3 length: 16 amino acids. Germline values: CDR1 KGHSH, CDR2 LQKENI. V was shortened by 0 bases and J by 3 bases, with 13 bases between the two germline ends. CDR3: CASSPPYRTITDTQYF. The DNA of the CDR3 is TGTGCCAGCTCACCACCGTACAGGACGATAACAGATACGCAGTATTTT.

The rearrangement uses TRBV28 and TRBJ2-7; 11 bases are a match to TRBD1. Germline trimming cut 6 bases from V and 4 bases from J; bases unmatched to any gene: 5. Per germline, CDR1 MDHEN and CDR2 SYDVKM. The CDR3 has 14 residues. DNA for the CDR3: TGTGCCAGCAGGGACAGGGGGCGTATTTACGAGCAGTACTTC. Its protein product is CASRDRGRIYEQYF.

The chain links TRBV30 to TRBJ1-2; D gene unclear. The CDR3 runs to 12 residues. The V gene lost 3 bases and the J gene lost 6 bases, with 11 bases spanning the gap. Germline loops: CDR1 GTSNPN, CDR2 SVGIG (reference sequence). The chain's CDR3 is CAWRRTIHGYTF. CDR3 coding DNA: TGTGCCTGGAGACGCACTATCCATGGCTACACCTTC.

CDR3 sequence reads: CASSERGQVSQPQHF. The CDR3 DNA reads TGTGCCAGCAGTGAAAGGGGGCAGGTTAGTCAGCCCCAGCATTTT. The chain has TRBV2 and TRBJ1-5; TRBD1 aligns across 7 bases. Germline-derived CDR1 and CDR2 are SNHLY and FYNNEI. The V gene end was trimmed by 2 bases and the J gene end by 6 bases; junction bases not matched to a gene: 7. The CDR3 length is 15 residues.

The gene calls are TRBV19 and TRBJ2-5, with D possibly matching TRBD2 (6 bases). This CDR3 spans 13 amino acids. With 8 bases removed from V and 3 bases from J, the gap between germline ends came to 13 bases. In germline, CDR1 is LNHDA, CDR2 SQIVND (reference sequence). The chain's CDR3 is CASAEGRKETQYF. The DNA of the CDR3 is TGTGCCAGTGCCGAGGGGAGGAAAGAGACCCAGTACTTC.

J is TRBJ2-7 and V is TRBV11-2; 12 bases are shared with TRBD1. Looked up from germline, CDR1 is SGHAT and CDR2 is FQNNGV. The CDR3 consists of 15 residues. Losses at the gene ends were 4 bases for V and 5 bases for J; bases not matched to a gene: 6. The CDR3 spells CASSSPGTGGDEQYF. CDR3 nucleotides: TGTGCCAGCAGCTCCCCCGGGACAGGGGGCGACGAGCAGTACTTC. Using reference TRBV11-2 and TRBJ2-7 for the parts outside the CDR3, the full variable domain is EAGVAQSPRYKIIEKRQSVAFWCNPISGHATLYWYQQILGQGPKLLIQFQNNGVVDDSQLPKDRFSAERLKGVDSTLKIQPAKLEDSAVYLCASSSPGTGGDEQYFGPGTRLTVT.

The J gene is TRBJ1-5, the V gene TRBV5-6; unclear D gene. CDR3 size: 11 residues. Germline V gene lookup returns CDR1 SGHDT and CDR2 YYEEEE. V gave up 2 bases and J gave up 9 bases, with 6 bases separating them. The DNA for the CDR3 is TGTGCCAGCAGCTTCCCAGGGCCCCAGCATTTT. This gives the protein CASSFPGPQHF. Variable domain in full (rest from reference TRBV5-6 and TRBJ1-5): DAGVTQSPTHLIKTRGQQVTLRCSPKSGHDTVSWYQQALGQGPQFIFQYYEEEERQRGNFPDRFSGHQFPNYSSELNVNALLLGDSALYLCASSFPGPQHFGDGTRLSIL.

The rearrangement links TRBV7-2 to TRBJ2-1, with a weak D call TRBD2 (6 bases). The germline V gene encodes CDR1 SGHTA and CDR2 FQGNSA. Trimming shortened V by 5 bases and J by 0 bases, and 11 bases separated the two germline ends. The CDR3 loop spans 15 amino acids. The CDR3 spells CASSRDGSSYNEQFF. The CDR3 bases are TGTGCCAGCAGCCGTGACGGGAGCTCCTACAATGAGCAGTTCTTC.

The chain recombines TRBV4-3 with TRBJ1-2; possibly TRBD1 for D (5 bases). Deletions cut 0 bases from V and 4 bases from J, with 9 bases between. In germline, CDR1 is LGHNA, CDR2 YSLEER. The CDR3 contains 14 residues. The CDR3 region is CASSQDVGGYGYTF. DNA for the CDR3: TGCGCCAGCAGCCAAGACGTGGGGGGCTATGGCTACACCTTC.

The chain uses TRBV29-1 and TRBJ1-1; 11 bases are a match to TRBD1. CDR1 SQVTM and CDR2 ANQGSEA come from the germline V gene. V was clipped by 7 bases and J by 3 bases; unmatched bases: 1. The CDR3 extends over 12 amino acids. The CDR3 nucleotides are TGCAGCGGGGGACAGGGGGACACTGAAGCTTTCTTT. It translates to CSGGQGDTEAFF.

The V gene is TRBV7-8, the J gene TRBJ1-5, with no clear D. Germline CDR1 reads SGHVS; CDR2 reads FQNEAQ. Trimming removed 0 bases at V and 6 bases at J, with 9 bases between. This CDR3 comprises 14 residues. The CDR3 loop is CASSLAGSGQPQHF. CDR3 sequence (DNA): TGTGCCAGCAGCTTAGCAGGGTCGGGTCAGCCCCAGCATTTT.

CDR3: CASSMMGHWYF. The DNA of the CDR3 is TGTGCCAGTAGTATGATGGGTCATTGGTACTTC. The J gene is TRBJ2-7, the V gene TRBV19, with D uncertain. The CDR3 runs 11 residues. V lost 3 bases and J lost 12, with 12 bases in between. Looked up from germline, CDR1 is LNHDA and CDR2 is SQIVND (reference sequence).

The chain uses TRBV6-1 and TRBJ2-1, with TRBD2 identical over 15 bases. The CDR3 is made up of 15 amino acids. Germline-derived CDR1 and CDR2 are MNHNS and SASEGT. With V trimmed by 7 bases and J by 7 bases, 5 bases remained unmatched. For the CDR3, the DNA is TGTGCCAGCACGGGACTAGCGGGGGGCAGAAATGAGCAGTTCTTC. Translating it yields CASTGLAGGRNEQFF.

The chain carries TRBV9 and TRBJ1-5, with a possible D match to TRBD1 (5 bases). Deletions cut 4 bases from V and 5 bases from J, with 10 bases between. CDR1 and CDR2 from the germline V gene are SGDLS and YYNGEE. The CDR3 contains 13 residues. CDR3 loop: CASSPGDYQPQHF. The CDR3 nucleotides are TGTGCCAGCAGCCCCGGGGACTATCAGCCCCAGCATTTT.

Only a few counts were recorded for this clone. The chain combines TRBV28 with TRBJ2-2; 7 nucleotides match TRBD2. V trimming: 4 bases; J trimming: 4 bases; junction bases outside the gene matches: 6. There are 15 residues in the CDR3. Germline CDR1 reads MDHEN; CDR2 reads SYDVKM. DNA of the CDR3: TGTGCCAGCAGTTGGGGCGGGAGCACCACCGGGGAGCTGTTTTTT. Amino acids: CASSWGGSTTGELFF.

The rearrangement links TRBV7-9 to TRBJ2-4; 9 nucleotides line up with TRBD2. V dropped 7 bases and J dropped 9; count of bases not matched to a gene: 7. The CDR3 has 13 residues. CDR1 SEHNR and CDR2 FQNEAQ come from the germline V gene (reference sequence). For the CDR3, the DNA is TGTGCCAGCACCCCGCGGGGGGGAAGCATTCAGTACTTC. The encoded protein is CASTPRGGSIQYF.

The CDR3 region has the DNA TGTGCCAGCAGCTTACGGGCGGGGGGGCCAGAGACCCAGTACTTC. It yields the protein CASSLRAGGPETQYF. The chain is built from TRBV7-2 and TRBJ2-5, with 9 bases identical to TRBD2. CDR3 size: 15 residues. The V segment lost 2 bases and the J segment 4 bases; nucleotides outside the gene matches: 5. Per the germline V gene, CDR1 is SGHTA and CDR2 is FQGNSA.

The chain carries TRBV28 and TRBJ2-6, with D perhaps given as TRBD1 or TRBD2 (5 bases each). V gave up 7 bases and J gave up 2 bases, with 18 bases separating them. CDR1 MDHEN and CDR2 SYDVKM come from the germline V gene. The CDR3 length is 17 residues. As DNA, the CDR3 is TGTGCCAGCACGTCCGGGGCAGAGGGAACTGGGGCCAACGTCCTGACTTTC. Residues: CASTSGAEGTGANVLTF.